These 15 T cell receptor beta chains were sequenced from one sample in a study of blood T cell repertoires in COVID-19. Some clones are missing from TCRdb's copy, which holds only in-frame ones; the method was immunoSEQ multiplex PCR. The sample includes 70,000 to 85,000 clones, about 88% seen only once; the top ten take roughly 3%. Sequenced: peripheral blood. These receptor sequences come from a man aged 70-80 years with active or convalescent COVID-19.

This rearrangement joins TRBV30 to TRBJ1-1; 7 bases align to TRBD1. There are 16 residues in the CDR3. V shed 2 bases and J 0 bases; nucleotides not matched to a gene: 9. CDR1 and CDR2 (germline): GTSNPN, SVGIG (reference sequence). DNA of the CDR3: TGTGCCTGGAGTATGGCAGGGGGTGACATGAACACTGAAGCTTTCTTT. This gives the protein CAWSMAGGDMNTEAFF. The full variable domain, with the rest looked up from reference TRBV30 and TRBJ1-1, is SQTIHQWPATLVQPVGSPLSLECTVEGTSNPNLYWYRQAAGRGLQLLFYSVGIGQISSEVPQNLSASRPQDRQFILSSKKLLLSDSGFYLCAWSMAGGDMNTEAFFGQGTRLTVV.

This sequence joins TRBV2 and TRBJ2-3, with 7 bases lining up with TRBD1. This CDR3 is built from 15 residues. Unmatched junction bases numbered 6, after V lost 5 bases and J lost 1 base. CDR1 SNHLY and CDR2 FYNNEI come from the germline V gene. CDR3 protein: CASSYRGIGTDTQYF. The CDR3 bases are TGTGCCAGCAGTTACAGGGGTATCGGCACAGATACGCAGTATTTT. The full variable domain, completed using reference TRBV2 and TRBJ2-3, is EPEVTQTPSHQVTQMGQEVILRCVPISNHLYFYWYRQILGQKVEFLVSFYNNEISEKSEIFDDQFSVERPDGSNFTLKIRSTKLEDSAMYFCASSYRGIGTDTQYFGPGTRLTVL.

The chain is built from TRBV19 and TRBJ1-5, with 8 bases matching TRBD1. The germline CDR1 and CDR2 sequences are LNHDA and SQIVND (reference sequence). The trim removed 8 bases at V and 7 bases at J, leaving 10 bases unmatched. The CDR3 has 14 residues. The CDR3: CASRDRGDQQPQHF. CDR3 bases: TGTGCCAGTCGAGACAGGGGCGACCAACAGCCCCAGCATTTT.

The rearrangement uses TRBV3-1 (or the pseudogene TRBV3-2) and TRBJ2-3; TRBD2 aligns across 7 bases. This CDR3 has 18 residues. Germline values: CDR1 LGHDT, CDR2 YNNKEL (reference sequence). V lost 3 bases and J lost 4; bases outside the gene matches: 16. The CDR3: CASSHPVRREGPPDTQYF. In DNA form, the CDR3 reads TGTGCCAGCAGCCACCCCGTCAGGAGGGAGGGCCCCCCAGATACGCAGTATTTT.

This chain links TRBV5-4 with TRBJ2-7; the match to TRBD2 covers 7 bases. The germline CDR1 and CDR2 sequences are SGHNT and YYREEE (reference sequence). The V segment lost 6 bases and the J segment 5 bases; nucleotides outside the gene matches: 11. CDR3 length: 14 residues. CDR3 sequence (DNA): TGTGCCAGCACCCGGGGCGGGAGAGTCCACGAGCAGTACTTC. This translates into CASTRGGRVHEQYF.

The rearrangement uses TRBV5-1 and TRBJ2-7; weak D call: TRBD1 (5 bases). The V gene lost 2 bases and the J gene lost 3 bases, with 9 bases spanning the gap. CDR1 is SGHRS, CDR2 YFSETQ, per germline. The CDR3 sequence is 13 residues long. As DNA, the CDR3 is TGCGCCAGCAGCTTCCAGGGAAACTACGAGCAGTACTTC. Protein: CASSFQGNYEQYF. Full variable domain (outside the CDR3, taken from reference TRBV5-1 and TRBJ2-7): KAGVTQTPRYLIKTRGQQVTLSCSPISGHRSVSWYQQTPGQGLQFLFEYFSETQRNKGNFPGRFSGRQFSNSRSEMNVSTLELGDSALYLCASSFQGNYEQYFGPGTRLTVT.

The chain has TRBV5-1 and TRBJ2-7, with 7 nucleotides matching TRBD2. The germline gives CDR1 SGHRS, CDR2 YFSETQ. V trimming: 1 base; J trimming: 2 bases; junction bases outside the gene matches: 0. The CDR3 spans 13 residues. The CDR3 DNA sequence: TGCGCCAGCAGCTTGAGCGGGACCTACGAGCAGTACTTC. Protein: CASSLSGTYEQYF.

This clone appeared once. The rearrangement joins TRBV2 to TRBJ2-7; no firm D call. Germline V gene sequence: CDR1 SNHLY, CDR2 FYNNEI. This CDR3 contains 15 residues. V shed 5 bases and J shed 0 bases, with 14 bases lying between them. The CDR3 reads CASSIARVSSYEQYF. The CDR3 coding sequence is TGTGCCAGCAGTATAGCACGGGTAAGCTCCTACGAGCAGTACTTC.

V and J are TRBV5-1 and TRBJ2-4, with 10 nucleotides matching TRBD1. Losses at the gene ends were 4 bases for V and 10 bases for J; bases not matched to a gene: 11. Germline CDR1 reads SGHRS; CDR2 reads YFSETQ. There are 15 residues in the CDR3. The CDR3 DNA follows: TGCGCCAGCAGCCTTTCCGGGACAGGGGTCCCGATTCAGTACTTC. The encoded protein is CASSLSGTGVPIQYF. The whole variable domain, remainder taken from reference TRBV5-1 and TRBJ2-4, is KAGVTQTPRYLIKTRGQQVTLSCSPISGHRSVSWYQQTPGQGLQFLFEYFSETQRNKGNFPGRFSGRQFSNSRSEMNVSTLELGDSALYLCASSLSGTGVPIQYFGAGTRLSVL.

The CDR3 here is CASSPNTPGTGEGYTF. The CDR3 nucleotides are TGTGCCAGCTCACCAAACACACCCGGGACAGGGGAGGGCTACACCTTC. The chain combines TRBV18 with TRBJ1-2; 10 bases are a match to TRBD1. The length of the CDR3 is 16 residues. Unmatched junction bases numbered 11, after V lost 2 bases and J lost 8 bases. Looked up from germline, CDR1 is KGHSH and CDR2 is LQKENI.

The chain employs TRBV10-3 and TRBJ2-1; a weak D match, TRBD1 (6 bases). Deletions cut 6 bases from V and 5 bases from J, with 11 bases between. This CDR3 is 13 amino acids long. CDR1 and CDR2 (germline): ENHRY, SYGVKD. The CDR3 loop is CAISLPGDNEQFF. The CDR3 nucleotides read TGTGCCATCAGCCTCCCAGGGGACAATGAGCAGTTCTTC.

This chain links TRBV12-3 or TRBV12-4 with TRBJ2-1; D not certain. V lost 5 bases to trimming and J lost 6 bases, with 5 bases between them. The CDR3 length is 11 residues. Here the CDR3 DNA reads TGTGCCAGCAGTCTTATCAATGAGCAGTTCTTC. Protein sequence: CASSLINEQFF.

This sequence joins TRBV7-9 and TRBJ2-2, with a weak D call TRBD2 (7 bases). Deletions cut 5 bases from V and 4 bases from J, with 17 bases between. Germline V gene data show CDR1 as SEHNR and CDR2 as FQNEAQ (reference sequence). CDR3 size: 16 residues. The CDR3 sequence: CASSPSAGAGTGELFF. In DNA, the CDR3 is TGTGCCAGCAGCCCCAGCGCGGGGGCCGGCACCGGGGAGCTGTTTTTT.

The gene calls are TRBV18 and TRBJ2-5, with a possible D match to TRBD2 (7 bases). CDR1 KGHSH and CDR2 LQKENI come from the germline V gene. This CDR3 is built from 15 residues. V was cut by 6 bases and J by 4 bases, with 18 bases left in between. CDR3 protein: CASSPPAGGRETQYF. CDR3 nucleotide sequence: TGTGCCAGCTCCCCTCCGGCCGGGGGGCGAGAGACCCAGTACTTC.

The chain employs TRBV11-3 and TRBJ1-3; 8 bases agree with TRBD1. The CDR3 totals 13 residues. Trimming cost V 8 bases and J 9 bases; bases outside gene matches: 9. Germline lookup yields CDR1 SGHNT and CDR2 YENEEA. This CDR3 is CASQTGAGGTIYF. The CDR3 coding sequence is TGTGCCAGCCAGACAGGGGCCGGAGGCACCATATATTTT.